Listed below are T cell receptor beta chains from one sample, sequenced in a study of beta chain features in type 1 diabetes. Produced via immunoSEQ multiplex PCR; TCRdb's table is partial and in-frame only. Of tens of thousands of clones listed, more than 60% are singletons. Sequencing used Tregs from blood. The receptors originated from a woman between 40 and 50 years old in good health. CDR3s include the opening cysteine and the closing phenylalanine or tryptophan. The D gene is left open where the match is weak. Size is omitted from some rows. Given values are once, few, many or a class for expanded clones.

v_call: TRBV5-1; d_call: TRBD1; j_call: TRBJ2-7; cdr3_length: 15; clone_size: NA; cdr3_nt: TGCGCCAGCAGCACCGAATGGACAGGGCCCTACGAGCAGTACTTC; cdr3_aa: CASSTEWTGPYEQYF
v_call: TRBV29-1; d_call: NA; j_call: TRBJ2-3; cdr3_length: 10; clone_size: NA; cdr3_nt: TGCAGCGTTGGGCTAGATACGCAGTATTTT; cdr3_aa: CSVGLDTQYF
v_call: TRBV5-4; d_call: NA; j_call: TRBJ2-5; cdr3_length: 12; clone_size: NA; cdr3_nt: TGTGCCAGCAGCTTCCCGGAGAGGGAGCAGTACTTC; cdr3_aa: CASSFPEREQYF
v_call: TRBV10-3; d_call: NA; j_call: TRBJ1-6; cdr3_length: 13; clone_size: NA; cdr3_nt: TGTGCCATCAGTGAGACCAACGACAGGACAGCTAGATTT; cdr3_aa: CAISETNDRTARF
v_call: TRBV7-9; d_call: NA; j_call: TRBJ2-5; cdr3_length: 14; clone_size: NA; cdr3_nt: TGTGCCAGCAGCTTAGGGCGAGGACAAGAGACCCAGTACTTC; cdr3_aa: CASSLGRGQETQYF
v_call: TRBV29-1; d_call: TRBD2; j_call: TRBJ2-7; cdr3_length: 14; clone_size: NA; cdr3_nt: TGCAGCGTTAGGACTAGCGGGGGGACCTACGAGCAGTACTTC; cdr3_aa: CSVRTSGGTYEQYF
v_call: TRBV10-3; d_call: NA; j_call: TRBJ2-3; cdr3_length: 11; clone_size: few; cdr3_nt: TGTGCCATCAGTGCTACAGATACGCAGTATTTT; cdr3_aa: CAISATDTQYF
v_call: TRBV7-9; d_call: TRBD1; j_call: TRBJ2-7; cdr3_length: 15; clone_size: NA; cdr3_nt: TGTGCCAGCAGCTCCACAGGGGGCGCGCTCTACGAGCAGTACTTC; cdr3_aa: CASSSTGGALYEQYF
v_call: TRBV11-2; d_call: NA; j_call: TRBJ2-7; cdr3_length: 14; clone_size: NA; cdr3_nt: TGTGCCAGCAGCCAGGACGGGAGTCGGCACGAGCAGTACTTC; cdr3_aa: CASSQDGSRHEQYF
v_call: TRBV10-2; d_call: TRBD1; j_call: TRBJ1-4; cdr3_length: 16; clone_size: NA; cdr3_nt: TGCGCCAGCAGTGGGACAGGTGGATTTAGTAATGAAAAACTGTTTTTT; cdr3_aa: CASSGTGGFSNEKLFF
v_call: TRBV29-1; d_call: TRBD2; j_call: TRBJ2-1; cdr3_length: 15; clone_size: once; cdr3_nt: TGCAGCATTGCGGGGGGGCCGTCCTCCTACAATGAGCAGTTCTTC; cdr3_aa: CSIAGGPSSYNEQFF
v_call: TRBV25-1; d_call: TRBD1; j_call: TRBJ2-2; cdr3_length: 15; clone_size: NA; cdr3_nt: TGTGCCAGCAGTGCGACAGGGGTGGGGACCGGGGAGCTGTTTTTT; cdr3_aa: CASSATGVGTGELFF
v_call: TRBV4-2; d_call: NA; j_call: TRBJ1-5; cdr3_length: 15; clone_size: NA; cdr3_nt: TGTGCCAGCAGCCAAGACCCCTATAGCAATCAGCCCCAGCATTTT; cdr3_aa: CASSQDPYSNQPQHF
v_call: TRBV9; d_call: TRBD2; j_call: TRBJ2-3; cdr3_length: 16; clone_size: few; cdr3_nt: TGTGCCAGCAGTGGAATAGCGGGGGGGCCCAAAGATACGCAGTATTTT; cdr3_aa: CASSGIAGGPKDTQYF
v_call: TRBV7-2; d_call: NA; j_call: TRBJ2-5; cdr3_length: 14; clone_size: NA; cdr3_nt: TGTGCCAGCAGCCGAAGACAGACTCAAGAGACCCAGTACTTC; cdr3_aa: CASSRRQTQETQYF
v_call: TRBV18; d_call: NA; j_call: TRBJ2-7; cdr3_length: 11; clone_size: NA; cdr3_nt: TGTGCCAGCTCACCAGGGCTCGAGCAGTACTTC; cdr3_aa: CASSPGLEQYF
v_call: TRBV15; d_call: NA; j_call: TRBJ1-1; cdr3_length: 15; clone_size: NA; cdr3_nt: TGTGCCACCAGCGGAACCGGGATAGGTGGTACTGAAGCTTTCTTT; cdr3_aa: CATSGTGIGGTEAFF
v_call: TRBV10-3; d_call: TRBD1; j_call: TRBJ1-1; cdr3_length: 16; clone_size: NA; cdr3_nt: TGTGCCATCGGAACGCCTGTTGGGACAGAGAACACTGAAGCTTTCTTT; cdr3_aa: CAIGTPVGTENTEAFF
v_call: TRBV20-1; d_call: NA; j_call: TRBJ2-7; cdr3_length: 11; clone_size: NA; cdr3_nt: TGCAGTGCTCAGGGGTATTCCGAGCAGTACTTC; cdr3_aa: CSAQGYSEQYF
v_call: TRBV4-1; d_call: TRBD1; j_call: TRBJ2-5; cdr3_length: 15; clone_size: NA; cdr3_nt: TGCGCCAGCAGACCCCAGGGGGCTCGGTGGGAGACCCAGTACTTC; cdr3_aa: CASRPQGARWETQYF
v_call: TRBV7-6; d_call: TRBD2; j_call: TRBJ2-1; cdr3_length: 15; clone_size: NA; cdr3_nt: TGTGCCAGCAGTTACCTAGCGGGGGCCTACAATGAGCAGTTCTTC; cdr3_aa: CASSYLAGAYNEQFF
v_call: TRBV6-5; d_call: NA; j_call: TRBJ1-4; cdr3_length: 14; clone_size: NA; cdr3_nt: TGTGCCAGCAGCCAATCCGGGGTTCGTGAAAAACTGTTTTTT; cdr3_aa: CASSQSGVREKLFF
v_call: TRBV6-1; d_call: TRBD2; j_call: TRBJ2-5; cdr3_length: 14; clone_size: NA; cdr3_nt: TGTGCCAGCAGGCCGGGACTATCAATAGAGACCCAGTACTTC; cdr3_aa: CASRPGLSIETQYF
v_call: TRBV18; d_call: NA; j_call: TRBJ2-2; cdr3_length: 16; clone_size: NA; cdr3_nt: TGTGCCAGCTCACGGGGGACATTTTCGAACACCGGGGAGCTGTTTTTT; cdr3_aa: CASSRGTFSNTGELFF
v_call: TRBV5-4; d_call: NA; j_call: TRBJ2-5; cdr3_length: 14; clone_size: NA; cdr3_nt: TGTGCCAGCAGCCTCCGAGCAGGGGAAGAGACCCAGTACTTC; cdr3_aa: CASSLRAGEETQYF
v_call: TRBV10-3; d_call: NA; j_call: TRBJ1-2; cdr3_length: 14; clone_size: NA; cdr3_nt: TGTGCCATCAGTTCCTCCGGGGGAAACTATGGCTACACCTTC; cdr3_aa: CAISSSGGNYGYTF
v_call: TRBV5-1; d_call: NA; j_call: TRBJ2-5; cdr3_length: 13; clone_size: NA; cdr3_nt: TGCGCCAGCAGCTTGAGCCAACGGAGTACCCAGTACTTC; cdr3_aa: CASSLSQRSTQYF
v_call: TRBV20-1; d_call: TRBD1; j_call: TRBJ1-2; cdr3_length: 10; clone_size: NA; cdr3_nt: TGCAGTGCTAACAGGGGTGGCTACACCTTC; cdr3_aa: CSANRGGYTF
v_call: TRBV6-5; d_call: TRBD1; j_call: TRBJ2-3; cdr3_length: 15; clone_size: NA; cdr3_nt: TGTGCCAGCAGCCAACCGGGACAGGGGACAGATACGCAGTATTTT; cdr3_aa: CASSQPGQGTDTQYF